The T cell receptor beta chain under discussion was sequenced for a study of cytomegalovirus exposure and HLA in healthy donors. Study-wide results and limits: It was confirmed in vitro that a few of the CMV-associated chains were specific for CMV antigens.

Worth noting for this clone: Its specificity is unknown.

The CDR3 extends over 19 amino acids. Germline CDR1 is SNHLY and CDR2 is FYNNEI. V shed 5 bases, J shed 1 base, and the junction held 12 bases outside the gene matches. PCR amplification relied on 60 Vbeta primers (plus 13 Jbeta primers). Measured with immunoSEQ multiplex PCR; TCRdb has only the in-frame clones, and not every one. This repertoire includes 100,000 to 150,000 clones. V is TRBV2 and J is TRBJ2-3, with 13 bases matching TRBD2. Sample: PBMCs. This receptor was taken from a man younger than 45 in good health and CMV-seronegative. CDR3 loop: CASSSGTSGRADRTDTQYF. CDR3 coding DNA: TGTGCCAGCAGTTCCGGTACTAGCGGGAGGGCAGATCGCACAGATACGCAGTATTTT.